The entry below gives a single TCR beta chain sequence along with its context. What it binds is not known. These data are taken from a study of shared clonotypes between healthy human individuals. In the original workflow: Sequence data from immunoSEQ were junction-only and lacked quality scores; consequently, filtering differed. Repertoires were generated with immunoSEQ multiplex PCR, while TCRdb's copy carries only in-frame clones and drops some. That table is the source of V, J and clone size, and D and trimming were worked out from the DNA. The table has around 640,000 clones, about 95% seen once. It was CD45RO-negative cells, positively selected for CCR7, that made up naive CD8 cells, with terminally differentiated effector memory CD45RA+ cells excluded. Study observations and caveats: The sampled material consisted only of blood, and tissue repertoires are likely to differ. Across subsets, estimated richness was generally greater for naive than for memory populations.

Sequencing was done on a sample of naive CD8+ T cells sorted from blood. The TCR originated in a woman aged 25 to 39 in good health.

The chain's CDR3 is CASNGAESLSYNEQFF. The DNA of the CDR3 is TGTGCCAGCAATGGGGCGGAGTCTCTCTCCTACAATGAGCAGTTCTTC. The V and J genes are TRBV7-2 and TRBJ2-1, with a possible D match to TRBD1 (5 bases). Germline CDR1 SGHTA, CDR2 FQGNSA. CDR3 size: 16 residues. V shed 7 bases and J shed 0 bases, with 16 bases lying between them. Filled out from reference TRBV7-2 and TRBJ2-1, the complete variable domain reads GAGVSQSPSNKVTEKGKDVELRCDPISGHTALYWYRQSLGQGLEFLIYFQGNSAPDKSGLPSDRFSAERTGGSVSTLTIQRTQQEDSAVYLCASNGAESLSYNEQFFGPGTRLTVL.